Sequencing of this T cell receptor (beta chain) was carried out in a study of post-analysis software for immune sequencing data. Study details: Secondary progressive, relapsing-remitting and progressive-relapsing multiple sclerosis were among the included disease courses. Study conclusions and caveats: A significant reduction in normalized Chao1 diversity was observed in multiple sclerosis patients versus controls. TRBV5-6, TRBV5-1 and TRBV20-1 were among 4 or 5 TRBV segments more frequent in patients than controls.

The CDR3 runs 15 residues. Germline assignment: CDR1 SGHVS and CDR2 FNYEAQ. The V and J ends lost 4 bases and 0 bases, in that order; junction bases with no gene match: 3. Researchers reported that TCR beta cDNA libraries carried unique molecular identifiers. TCRdb independently ran MiXCR on the PCR reads; one entry per CDR3 protein. This sample yields approximately 440,000 distinct CDR3 sequences, of which under 55% are seen a single time; about 12% belongs to the top ten. Comments on this clonotype: Its specificity is unknown.

This chain uses TRBV7-6 with TRBJ1-1; 9 nucleotides align to TRBD1. The source is a girl between 5 and 17 years old with multiple sclerosis. Sequencing was carried out using blood. The CDR3 coding sequence is TGTGCCAGCAGCTCCGACAGGGGGTTGAACACTGAAGCTTTCTTT. This sequence encodes CASSSDRGLNTEAFF.